The clone carrying this T cell receptor beta chain has just a few counts. This specimen belongs to a study of OX40 agonist ivuxolimab in advanced cancers. About the research overall: Participants averaged roughly 57 years of age (range about 23 to 90) and were less than 85% male.

In germline, CDR1 is SQVTM, CDR2 ANQGSEA. CDR3 length: 12 residues. V was cut by 4 bases and J by 6 bases, with 10 bases left in between. The method was immunoSEQ multiplex PCR; TCRdb's version includes in-frame clones alone and lacks a portion of them. Of about 83,000 clones in the sample, about 90% were seen once. The rearrangement links TRBV29-1 to TRBJ2-4, with D maybe TRBD1 (6 bases). The material was CD4+ or CD8+ T cells sorted from blood, obtained in a trial of the OX40 agonist ivuxolimab. This clonotype was sampled from an adult with an advanced solid tumor such as melanoma, head and neck, liver or kidney cancer. CDR3 amino acids: CSVALGGNIQYF. CDR3 sequence (DNA): TGCAGCGTTGCACTAGGGGGAAACATTCAGTACTTC.